This T cell receptor beta chain originates from a study of shared clonotypes between healthy human individuals. V dropped 7 bases and J dropped 0 bases, with 12 bases sitting between them. Germline CDR1 and CDR2: ENHRY and SYGVKD. This CDR3 has 14 residues. All donors were healthy HIV-negative adults lacking recent acute infections or vaccinations. For every subset, genomic DNA was evenly distributed across several immunoSEQ plates. The assay was immunoSEQ multiplex PCR, and TCRdb's table has in-frame clones only and misses some. The sample carries about 450,000 clones, approximately 79% recorded once.

The TCR sequence derives from a woman aged 40 to 55 in good health. Some clones in this sample may be carry-over from other donors' samples. The sample comprised PBMCs. V is TRBV10-3 and J is TRBJ1-2; the D gene is possibly TRBD1 (5 bases). CDR3 region: CAITPDTANYGYTF. The DNA for the CDR3 is TGTGCCATCACCCCGGACACGGCTAACTATGGCTACACCTTC.